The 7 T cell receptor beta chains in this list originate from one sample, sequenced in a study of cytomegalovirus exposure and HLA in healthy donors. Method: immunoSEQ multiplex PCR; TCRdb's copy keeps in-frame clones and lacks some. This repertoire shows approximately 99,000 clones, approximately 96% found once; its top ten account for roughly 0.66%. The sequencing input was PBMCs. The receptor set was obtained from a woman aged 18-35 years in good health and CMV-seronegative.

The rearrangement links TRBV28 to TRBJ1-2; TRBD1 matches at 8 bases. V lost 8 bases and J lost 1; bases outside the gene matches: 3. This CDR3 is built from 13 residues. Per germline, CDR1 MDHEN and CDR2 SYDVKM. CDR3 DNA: TGTGCCAGCGGACAGGGCCTTAACTATGGCTACACCTTC. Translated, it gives CASGQGLNYGYTF.

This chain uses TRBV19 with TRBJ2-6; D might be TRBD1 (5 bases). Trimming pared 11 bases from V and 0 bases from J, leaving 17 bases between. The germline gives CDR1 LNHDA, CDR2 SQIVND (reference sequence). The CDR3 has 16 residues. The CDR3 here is CASKQGSISGANVLTF. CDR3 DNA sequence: TGTGCCTCCAAGCAGGGATCCATCTCTGGGGCCAACGTCCTGACTTTC.

CDR3 loop: CASSLHDRTTEAFF. The CDR3 DNA reads TGTGCCAGCAGTTTACATGACAGGACAACTGAAGCTTTCTTT. This chain links TRBV27 with TRBJ1-1; D possibly corresponds to TRBD1 (6 bases). This CDR3 spans 14 amino acids. CDR1 and CDR2 from the germline V gene are MNHEY and SMNVEV (reference sequence). Trimming stripped 2 bases from V and 5 bases from J, with 12 bases between.

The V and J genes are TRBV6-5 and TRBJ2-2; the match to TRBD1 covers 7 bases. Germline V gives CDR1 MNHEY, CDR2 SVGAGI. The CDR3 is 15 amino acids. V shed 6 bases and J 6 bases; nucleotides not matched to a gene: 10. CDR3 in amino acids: CASRTGQLIAGELFF. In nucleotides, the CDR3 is TGTGCCAGCAGAACGGGACAGTTAATAGCCGGGGAGCTGTTTTTT.

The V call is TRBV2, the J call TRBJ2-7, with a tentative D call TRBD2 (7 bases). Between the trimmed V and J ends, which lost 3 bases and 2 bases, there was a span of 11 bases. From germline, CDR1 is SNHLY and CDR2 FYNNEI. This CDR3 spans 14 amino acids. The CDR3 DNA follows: TGTGCCAGCAGTGAGACGGGGGGCCCCTACGAGCAGTACTTC. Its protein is CASSETGGPYEQYF.

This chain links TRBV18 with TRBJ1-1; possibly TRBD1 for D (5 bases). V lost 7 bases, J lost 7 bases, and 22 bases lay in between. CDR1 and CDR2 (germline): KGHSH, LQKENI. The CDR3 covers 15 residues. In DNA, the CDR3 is TGTGCCAGCTGTCCTAGCGGGGGTACAGAAAGTGAAGCTTTCTTT. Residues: CASCPSGGTESEAFF.

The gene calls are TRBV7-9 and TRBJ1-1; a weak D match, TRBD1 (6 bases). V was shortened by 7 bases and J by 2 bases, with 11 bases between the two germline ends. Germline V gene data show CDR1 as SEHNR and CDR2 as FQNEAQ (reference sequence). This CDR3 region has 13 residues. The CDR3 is CASTKTGNTEAFF. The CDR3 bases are TGTGCCAGCACCAAGACAGGTAACACTGAAGCTTTCTTT.